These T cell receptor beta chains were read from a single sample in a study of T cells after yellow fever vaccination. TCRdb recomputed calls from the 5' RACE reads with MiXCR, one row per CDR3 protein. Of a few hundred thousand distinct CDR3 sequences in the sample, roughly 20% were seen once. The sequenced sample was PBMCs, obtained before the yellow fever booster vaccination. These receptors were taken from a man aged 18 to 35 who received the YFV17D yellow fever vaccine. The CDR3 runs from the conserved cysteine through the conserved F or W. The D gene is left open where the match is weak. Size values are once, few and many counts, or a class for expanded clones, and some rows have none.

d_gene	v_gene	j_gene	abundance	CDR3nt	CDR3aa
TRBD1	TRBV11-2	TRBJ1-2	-	TGTGCCAGCAGCCCCCTGACAGGGCTTCACTATGGCTACACCTTC	CASSPLTGLHYGYTF
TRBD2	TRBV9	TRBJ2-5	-	TGTGCCAGCAGCCCAGGGGTAGCGGGGGGAAAAGAGACCCAGTACTTC	CASSPGVAGGKETQYF
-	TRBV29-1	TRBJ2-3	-	TGCAGCGTTGAACAAGACGGAGATACGCAGTATTTT	CSVEQDGDTQYF
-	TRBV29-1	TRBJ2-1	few	TGCAGCGCCACCCGGCAGGATGAGCAGTTCTTC	CSATRQDEQFF
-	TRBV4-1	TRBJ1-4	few	TGCGCCAGCAGCCAAGGACAGATACGTGAAAAACTGTTTTTT	CASSQGQIREKLFF
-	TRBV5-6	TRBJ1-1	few	TGTGCCAGCAGCACGACAGCTGAAGCTTTCTTT	CASSTTAEAFF
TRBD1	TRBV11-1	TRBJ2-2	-	TGTGCCAGCAGCTTAGGTCTGGGACAGGGGACCGGCACCGGGGAGCTGTTTTTT	CASSLGLGQGTGTGELFF
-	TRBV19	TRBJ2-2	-	TGTGCCAGTAGCAGGGTTCGCGCCGGGGAGCTGTTTTTT	CASSRVRAGELFF
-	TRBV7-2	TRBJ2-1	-	TGTGCCAGCAGCTTCTACTCAGGGTCTGGGGGGTTCTTC	CASSFYSGSGGFF
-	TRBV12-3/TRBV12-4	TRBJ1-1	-	TGTGCCAGCAGGGGGGGCCGGGGCGGTGCTGAAGCTTTCTTT	CASRGGRGGAEAFF
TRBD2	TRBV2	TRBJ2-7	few	TGTGCCAGCAGTTCGACTAGCGCCCGTCCCGAGCAGTACTTC	CASSSTSARPEQYF
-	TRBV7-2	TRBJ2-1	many	TGTGCCAGCAGCCCAGACCGCTCCTACAATGAGCAGTTCTTC	CASSPDRSYNEQFF
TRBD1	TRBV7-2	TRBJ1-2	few	TGTGCCAGCAGCTCCCGATGGGGGACAGGATATGGCTACACCTTC	CASSSRWGTGYGYTF
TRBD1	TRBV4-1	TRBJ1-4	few	TGCGCCAGCAGCCAAAAGGGGGCGCCTAATGAAAAACTGTTTTTT	CASSQKGAPNEKLFF
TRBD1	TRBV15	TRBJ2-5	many	TGTGCCACCAGCAGAGATTCAGGGGGCGCCGGGGAGACCCAGTACTTC	CATSRDSGGAGETQYF
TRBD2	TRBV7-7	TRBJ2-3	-	TGTGCTAGCAGCCCCGTTTCGGGGGGGGCCATGGATACGCAGTATTTT	CASSPVSGGAMDTQYF
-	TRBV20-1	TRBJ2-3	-	TGCAGTGCTCGGTGGGGGGATACGCAGTATTTT	CSARWGDTQYF
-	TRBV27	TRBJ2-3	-	TGTGCCAGCAGTTACGGATCCCCAGATACGCAGTATTTT	CASSYGSPDTQYF
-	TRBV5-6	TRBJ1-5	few	TGTGCCAGCAGCTTCTCCCGGGGGGTTGGGCAGCCCCAGCATTTT	CASSFSRGVGQPQHF
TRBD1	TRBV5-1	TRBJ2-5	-	TGCGCCAGCAGCGCCGCAGGGACAGGGAAGGGTCGGACCCAGTACTTC	CASSAAGTGKGRTQYF
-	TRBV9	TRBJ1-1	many	TGCGCCAGCAGCGTCGGGGGAGACACTGAAGCTTTCTTT	CASSVGGDTEAFF
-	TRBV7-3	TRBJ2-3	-	TGTGCCAGCAGCTTATTTTACACAGATACGCAGTATTTT	CASSLFYTDTQYF
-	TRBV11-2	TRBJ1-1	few	TGTGCCAGCAGCAAGTGGAACACTGAAGCTTTCTTT	CASSKWNTEAFF
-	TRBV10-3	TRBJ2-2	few	TGTGCCATCAGTGAAAGGAGGGTTGTAGGGACAGCGAACACCGGGGAGCTGTTTTTT	CAISERRVVGTANTGELFF
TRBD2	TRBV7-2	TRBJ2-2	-	TGTGCCAGCAGCCCGGGACTAGCGGGGGTGAACACCGGGGAGCTGTTTTTT	CASSPGLAGVNTGELFF
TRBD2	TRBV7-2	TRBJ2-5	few	TGTGCCGGAACCACAAGGGAGGGAGAGACCCAGTACTTC	CAGTTREGETQYF
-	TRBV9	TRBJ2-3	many	TGTGCCAGCAGCGCGACGTCTAGCACAGATACGCAGTATTTT	CASSATSSTDTQYF
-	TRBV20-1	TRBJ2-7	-	TGCAGTGCTAGGCGGAGCGGGCCGGGAACCTACGAGCAGTACTTC	CSARRSGPGTYEQYF
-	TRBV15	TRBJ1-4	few	TGTGCCACCAGCAAGGGTAGGGAAGGAGATGAAAAACTGTTTTTT	CATSKGREGDEKLFF
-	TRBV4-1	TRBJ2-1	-	TGCGCCAGCAGCCAAGAGTACCTGGGTCACCCCGGCGCCGAGCAGTTCTTC	CASSQEYLGHPGAEQFF
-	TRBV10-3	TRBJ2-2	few	TGTGCCATCAGTGATGAGGGGGTGCCCGGGGAGCTGTTTTTT	CAISDEGVPGELFF